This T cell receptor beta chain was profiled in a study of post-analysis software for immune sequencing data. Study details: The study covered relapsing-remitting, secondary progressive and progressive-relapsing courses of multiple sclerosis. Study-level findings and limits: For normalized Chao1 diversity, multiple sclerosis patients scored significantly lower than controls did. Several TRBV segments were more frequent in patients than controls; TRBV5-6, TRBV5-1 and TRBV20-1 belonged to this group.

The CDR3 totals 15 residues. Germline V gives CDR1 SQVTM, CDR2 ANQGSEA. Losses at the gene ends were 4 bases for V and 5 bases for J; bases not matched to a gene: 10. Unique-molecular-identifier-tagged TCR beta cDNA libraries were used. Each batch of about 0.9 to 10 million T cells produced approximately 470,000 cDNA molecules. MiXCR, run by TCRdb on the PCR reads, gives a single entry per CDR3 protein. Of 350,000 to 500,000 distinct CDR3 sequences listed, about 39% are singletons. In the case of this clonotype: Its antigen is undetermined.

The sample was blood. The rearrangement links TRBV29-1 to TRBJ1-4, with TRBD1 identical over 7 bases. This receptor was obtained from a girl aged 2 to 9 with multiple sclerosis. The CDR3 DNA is TGCAGCGTTGGAAACAGGGGAGGAGTAAATGAAAAACTGTTTTTT. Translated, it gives CSVGNRGGVNEKLFF. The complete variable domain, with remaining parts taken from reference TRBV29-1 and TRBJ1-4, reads SAVISQKPSRDICQRGTSLTIQCQVDSQVTMMFWYRQQPGQSLTLIATANQGSEATYESGFVIDKFPISRPNLTFSTLTVSNMSPEDSSIYLCSVGNRGGVNEKLFFGSGTQLSVL.